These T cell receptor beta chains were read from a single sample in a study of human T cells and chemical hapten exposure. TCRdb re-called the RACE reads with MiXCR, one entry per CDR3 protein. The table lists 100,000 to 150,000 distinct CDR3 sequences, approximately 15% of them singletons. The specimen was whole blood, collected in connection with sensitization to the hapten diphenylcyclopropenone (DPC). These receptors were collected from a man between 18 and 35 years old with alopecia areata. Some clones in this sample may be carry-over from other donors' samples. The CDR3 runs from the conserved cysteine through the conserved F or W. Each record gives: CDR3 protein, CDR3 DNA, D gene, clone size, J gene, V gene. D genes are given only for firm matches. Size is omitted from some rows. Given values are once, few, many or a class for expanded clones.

CDR3aa: CASSLGQPYGYTF
CDR3nt: TGTGCCAGCAGCTTAGGACAGCCCTATGGCTACACCTTC
d_gene: NA
abundance: many
j_gene: TRBJ1-2
v_gene: TRBV7-3

CDR3aa: CASSLGQETQYF
CDR3nt: TGTGCCAGCAGTTTGGGTCAAGAGACCCAGTACTTC
d_gene: NA
abundance: many
j_gene: TRBJ2-5
v_gene: TRBV12-3/TRBV12-4

CDR3aa: CASSLGTATYEQYF
CDR3nt: TGCGCCAGCAGCCTCGGGACAGCTACCTACGAGCAGTACTTC
d_gene: TRBD1
abundance: few
j_gene: TRBJ2-7
v_gene: TRBV5-1

CDR3aa: CASSSEDRVNTEAFF
CDR3nt: TGTGCCAGCAGTTCCGAGGACAGGGTGAACACTGAAGCTTTCTTT
d_gene: TRBD1
abundance: few
j_gene: TRBJ1-1
v_gene: TRBV12-3/TRBV12-4

CDR3aa: CASSQESGGIQYF
CDR3nt: TGCGCCAGCAGCCAAGAAAGCGGGGGCATTCAGTACTTC
d_gene: TRBD2
abundance: few
j_gene: TRBJ2-4
v_gene: TRBV4-3

CDR3aa: CASSQVQNYEQYF
CDR3nt: TGCGCCAGCAGCCAAGTACAGAACTACGAGCAGTACTTC
d_gene: NA
abundance: many
j_gene: TRBJ2-7
v_gene: TRBV4-3

CDR3aa: CASSLERADNEQFF
CDR3nt: TGTGCCAGCAGCTTAGAACGGGCAGACAATGAGCAGTTCTTC
d_gene: NA
abundance: NA
j_gene: TRBJ2-1
v_gene: TRBV11-2

CDR3aa: CASSLYPNQPQHF
CDR3nt: TGTGCCAGCAGTTTATACCCAAATCAGCCCCAGCATTTT
d_gene: NA
abundance: many
j_gene: TRBJ1-5
v_gene: TRBV12-3/TRBV12-4

CDR3aa: CASSLWSNTGELFF
CDR3nt: TGTGCCAGCAGCTTGTGGTCGAACACCGGGGAGCTGTTTTTT
d_gene: NA
abundance: NA
j_gene: TRBJ2-2
v_gene: TRBV7-3

CDR3aa: CSGDPDSRRDEQFF
CDR3nt: TGCAGCGGGGACCCGGACAGTCGGCGGGATGAGCAGTTCTTC
d_gene: NA
abundance: few
j_gene: TRBJ2-1
v_gene: TRBV29-1

CDR3aa: CASSEFEPGQGPSNTEAFF
CDR3nt: TGCGCCAGCAGTGAGTTTGAGCCGGGACAGGGGCCCTCGAACACTGAAGCTTTCTTT
d_gene: TRBD1
abundance: few
j_gene: TRBJ1-1
v_gene: TRBV10-1

CDR3aa: CASSQGSTSETQYF
CDR3nt: TGCGCCAGCAGCCAAGGTTCAACTAGCGAGACCCAGTACTTC
d_gene: NA
abundance: NA
j_gene: TRBJ2-5
v_gene: TRBV4-3

CDR3aa: CASTTGVTGANVLTF
CDR3nt: TGTGCCAGCACGACAGGGGTTACTGGGGCCAACGTCCTGACTTTC
d_gene: TRBD1
abundance: few
j_gene: TRBJ2-6
v_gene: TRBV27

CDR3aa: CASARGSQNTEAFF
CDR3nt: TGTGCCAGCGCCAGGGGATCCCAGAACACTGAAGCTTTCTTT
d_gene: NA
abundance: NA
j_gene: TRBJ1-1
v_gene: TRBV12-3/TRBV12-4

CDR3aa: CASSLAGGQVETQYF
CDR3nt: TGTGCCAGCAGCTTAGCGGGGGGGCAAGTGGAGACCCAGTACTTC
d_gene: TRBD2
abundance: many
j_gene: TRBJ2-5
v_gene: TRBV12-3/TRBV12-4

CDR3aa: CASSEDLLASTDTQYF
CDR3nt: TGTGCCAGCAGTGAAGATCTGCTAGCAAGTACAGATACGCAGTATTTT
d_gene: NA
abundance: once
j_gene: TRBJ2-3
v_gene: TRBV2

CDR3aa: CASSFVGEREETQYF
CDR3nt: TGTGCCAGCAGCTTTGTCGGGGAGCGGGAGGAGACCCAGTACTTC
d_gene: TRBD2
abundance: NA
j_gene: TRBJ2-5
v_gene: TRBV5-6

CDR3aa: CASPGAGRNTGELFF
CDR3nt: TGTGCCAGCCCGGGAGCAGGGCGGAACACCGGGGAGCTGTTTTTT
d_gene: NA
abundance: few
j_gene: TRBJ2-2
v_gene: TRBV7-9

CDR3aa: CASSDTLPGGIGQFF
CDR3nt: TGTGCCAGCAGTGATACCCTCCCGGGGGGGATCGGGCAGTTCTTC
d_gene: TRBD2
abundance: few
j_gene: TRBJ2-1
v_gene: TRBV2

CDR3aa: CASSPSAGEKLFF
CDR3nt: TGTGCCAGCAGTCCAAGCGCAGGAGAAAAACTGTTTTTT
d_gene: NA
abundance: NA
j_gene: TRBJ1-4
v_gene: TRBV27

CDR3aa: CASSLIAGKLFF
CDR3nt: TGTGCCAGCAGCTTAATCGCGGGAAAACTGTTTTTT
d_gene: NA
abundance: few
j_gene: TRBJ1-4
v_gene: TRBV7-6

CDR3aa: CASSSSDWRGYTF
CDR3nt: TGTGCCAGCAGCTCTTCGGACTGGAGAGGCTACACCTTC
d_gene: NA
abundance: few
j_gene: TRBJ1-2
v_gene: TRBV7-9

CDR3aa: CSARDFWGLNTEAFF
CDR3nt: TGCAGTGCTAGAGACTTTTGGGGACTTAACACTGAAGCTTTCTTT
d_gene: NA
abundance: NA
j_gene: TRBJ1-1
v_gene: TRBV20-1

CDR3aa: CASSFPQNYGYTF
CDR3nt: TGTGCCAGCAGCTTCCCCCAGAACTATGGCTACACCTTC
d_gene: NA
abundance: few
j_gene: TRBJ1-2
v_gene: TRBV5-4

CDR3aa: CASTDSDTQYF
CDR3nt: TGTGCCAGCACGGACTCAGATACGCAGTATTTT
d_gene: NA
abundance: NA
j_gene: TRBJ2-3
v_gene: TRBV2

CDR3aa: CASSPLGQANYGYTF
CDR3nt: TGTGCCAGCTCGCCCTTAGGACAGGCTAACTATGGCTACACCTTC
d_gene: TRBD1
abundance: NA
j_gene: TRBJ1-2
v_gene: TRBV18

CDR3aa: CASSTAERNEKLFF
CDR3nt: TGTGCCAGCAGCACAGCGGAGAGAAATGAAAAACTGTTTTTT
d_gene: NA
abundance: NA
j_gene: TRBJ1-4
v_gene: TRBV5-4

CDR3aa: CASSQVWEQYF
CDR3nt: TGTGCCAGCAGTCAGGTCTGGGAGCAGTACTTC
d_gene: NA
abundance: few
j_gene: TRBJ2-7
v_gene: TRBV28

CDR3aa: CASSLGTVSYNEQFF
CDR3nt: TGTGCCAGCAGCTTAGGGACAGTGTCCTACAATGAGCAGTTCTTC
d_gene: NA
abundance: few
j_gene: TRBJ2-1
v_gene: TRBV7-6

CDR3aa: CASSPREASTEAFF
CDR3nt: TGTGCCAGCTCACCCCGGGAAGCGAGCACTGAAGCTTTCTTT
d_gene: NA
abundance: few
j_gene: TRBJ1-1
v_gene: TRBV18

CDR3aa: CASSSTTGATDTQYF
CDR3nt: TGTGCCAGCAGCTCCACGACAGGGGCCACAGATACGCAGTATTTT
d_gene: TRBD1
abundance: few
j_gene: TRBJ2-3
v_gene: TRBV7-6

CDR3aa: CASSFRDRVNSPLHF
CDR3nt: TGTGCCAGCAGCTTTAGAGACAGAGTTAATTCACCCCTCCACTTT
d_gene: NA
abundance: many
j_gene: TRBJ1-6
v_gene: TRBV7-2